The rows below give T cell receptor beta chains drawn from one sample of a study of blood T cells in healthy people across ages. TCRdb reprocessed the 5' RACE reads with MiXCR, giving one entry per CDR3 protein. The sample has about 1 million distinct CDR3 sequences, around 43% seen once; the top ten hold approximately 17%. The sequencing sample was made of blood. The receptors were sampled from a woman between 55 and 75 years old in good health. CDR3s include the opening cysteine and the closing phenylalanine or tryptophan. A D gene is named only where the DNA matches it firmly. Only some rows state a clone size, as once, few, many or a class for expanded clones.

v_call	d_call	j_call	clone_size	cdr3_aa	cdr3_nt
TRBV13	TRBD2	TRBJ2-1	many	CASSFLAGDNEQFF	TGTGCCAGCAGCTTCCTAGCGGGAGACAATGAGCAGTTCTTC
TRBV6-6	NA	TRBJ2-1	NA	CASSNLAPSQSGQFF	TGTGCCAGCAGTAACCTAGCGCCCTCCCAATCGGGCCAGTTCTTC
TRBV5-4	NA	TRBJ2-5	few	CASTLGGAVETQYF	TGTGCCAGCACCTTGGGGGGGGCTGTTGAGACCCAGTACTTC
TRBV27	TRBD2	TRBJ2-1	NA	CASSLAGELGEQFF	TGTGCCAGCAGTTTAGCGGGAGAGCTTGGTGAGCAGTTCTTC
TRBV7-6	TRBD1	TRBJ2-3	once	CASSPLTGGTDTRYF	TGTGCCAGCAGCCCCCTCACAGGGGGTACAGATACGCGGTATTTT
TRBV12-3/TRBV12-4	TRBD2	TRBJ2-1	few	CASSEAGGLYNEQFF	TGTGCCAGCAGTGAAGCGGGAGGGCTTTACAATGAGCAGTTCTTC
TRBV29-1	NA	TRBJ1-6	NA	CSVKSSYNSPLHF	TGCAGCGTTAAAAGCTCCTATAATTCACCCCTCCACTTT
TRBV4-2	TRBD2	TRBJ2-1	NA	CASSQGVAGEVYNEQFF	TGTGCCAGCAGCCAAGGGGTAGCGGGAGAAGTCTACAATGAGCAGTTCTTC
TRBV7-3	TRBD2	TRBJ2-3	once	CASSLEVLAGTDTRYF	TGTGCCAGCAGCTTAGAAGTGCTAGCGGGGACAGATACGCGGTATTTT
TRBV6-1	NA	TRBJ2-7	NA	CASSVQAGDSYEQYF	TGTGCCAGCAGTGTCCAAGCGGGTGATTCCTACGAGCAGTACTTC